The TCR beta chain under discussion was sequenced for a study of blood T cell repertoires in COVID-19. Study as a whole: Sites in the United States, Italy and Spain provided acute and convalescent COVID-19 samples. Sources were T cells, B-cell-depleted T cells, or PBMCs; the material itself was cDNA or gDNA.

Repertoires were generated with immunoSEQ multiplex PCR, while TCRdb's copy carries only in-frame clones and drops some. The sample yields about 94,000 clones, roughly four fifths seen once. This TCR came from a man in his sixties with acute or convalescent COVID-19. Sequencing used peripheral blood.

The CDR3 nucleotides read TGTGCCAGCAGACCCGGGACTCAAAACTCTGGAAACACCATATATTTT. Translating gives CASRPGTQNSGNTIYF. The chain combines TRBV5-4 with TRBJ1-3; the D gene is possibly TRBD1 (5 bases). The CDR3 has 16 residues. Germline loops: CDR1 SGHNT, CDR2 YYREEE (reference sequence). Trimming pared 5 bases from V and 0 bases from J, leaving 15 bases between.